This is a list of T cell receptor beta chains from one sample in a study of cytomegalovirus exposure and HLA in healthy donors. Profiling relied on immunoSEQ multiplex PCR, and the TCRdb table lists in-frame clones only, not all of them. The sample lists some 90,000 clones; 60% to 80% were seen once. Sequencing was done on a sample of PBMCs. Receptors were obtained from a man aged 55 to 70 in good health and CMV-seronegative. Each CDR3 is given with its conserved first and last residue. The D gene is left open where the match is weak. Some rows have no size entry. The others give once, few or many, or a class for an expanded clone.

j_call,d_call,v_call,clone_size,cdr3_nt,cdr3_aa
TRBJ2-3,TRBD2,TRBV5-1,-,TGCGCCAGCAGCTTGTCCAGCGGGAGCTTCACAGATACGCAGTATTTT,CASSLSSGSFTDTQYF
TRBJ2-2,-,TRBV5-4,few,TGTGCCAGCAGCTCAGGTCTGGTGAACACCGGGGAGCTGTTTTTT,CASSSGLVNTGELFF
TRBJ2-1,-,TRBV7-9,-,TGTGCCAGCCGGTGGAGGGATGAGCAGTTCTTC,CASRWRDEQFF
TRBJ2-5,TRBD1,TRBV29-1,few,TGCAGCGTCACCGGACAGGGGGAAGAGACCCAGTACTTC,CSVTGQGEETQYF
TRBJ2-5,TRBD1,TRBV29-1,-,TGCAGCGTTGAAGCCGGGACAGGGAAGACCCAGTACTTC,CSVEAGTGKTQYF
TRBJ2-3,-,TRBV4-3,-,TGCGCCAGCAGCCAAGATATGAGCAGTCACCAGCGGGATACGCAGTATTTT,CASSQDMSSHQRDTQYF
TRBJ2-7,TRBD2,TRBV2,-,TGTGCCAGCGAAAGTTCCGGGGAGGGCGAGCAGTACTTC,CASESSGEGEQYF
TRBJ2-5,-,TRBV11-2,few,TGTGCCAGCAGCTTAGGGCGTCGAGGGGAGACCCAGTACTTC,CASSLGRRGETQYF
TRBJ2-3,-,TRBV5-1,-,TGCGCCAGCAGCGTATACGACGGGAGCACAGATACGCAGTATTTT,CASSVYDGSTDTQYF
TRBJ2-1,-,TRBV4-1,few,TGCGCCAGCAGCCAAGGCGGGATCCTGGCGCAGTTCTTC,CASSQGGILAQFF
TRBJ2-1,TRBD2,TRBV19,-,TGTGCCAGTAGAAACTCACTAGCGGCTGACTACAATGAGCAGTTCTTC,CASRNSLAADYNEQFF
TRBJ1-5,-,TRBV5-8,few,TGTGCCAGCAGCTTACGAGGTCAGCCCCAGCATTTT,CASSLRGQPQHF
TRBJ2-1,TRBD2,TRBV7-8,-,TGTGCCACCGAGGCCAGCGGGAGAGGAAATGAGCAGTTCTTC,CATEASGRGNEQFF
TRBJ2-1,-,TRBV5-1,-,TGCGCCAGCAGCTTGGATCTGAGGAATGAGCAGTTCTTC,CASSLDLRNEQFF
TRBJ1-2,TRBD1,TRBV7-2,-,TGTGCCAGCACCTTGAACAGGGGGCCCAACTCAGATGGCTACACCTTC,CASTLNRGPNSDGYTF
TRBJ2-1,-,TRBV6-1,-,TGTGCCAGCAGTGAAGATGGGGGGGGCGGGAGTAATGAGCAGTTCTTC,CASSEDGGGGSNEQFF
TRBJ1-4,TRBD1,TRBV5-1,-,TGCGCCAGCAGCTTGGACGGACAGGGTCGTAATGAAAAACTGTTTTTT,CASSLDGQGRNEKLFF
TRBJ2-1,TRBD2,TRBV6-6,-,TGTGCCAGCAGTTACTCCACCAGCGGGGAAAACAATGAGCAGTTCTTC,CASSYSTSGENNEQFF
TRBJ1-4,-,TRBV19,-,TGTGCCAGTAGTAGCACAGGACGCTTAGAAAAACTGTTTTTT,CASSSTGRLEKLFF
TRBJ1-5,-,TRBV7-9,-,TGTGCCAGCAGCTTAGGGGCAGGGGAGAGCAATCAGCCCCAGCATTTT,CASSLGAGESNQPQHF
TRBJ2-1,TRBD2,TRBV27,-,TGTGCCAGCAGCGATCGGGGACTAGCGACCAATGAGCAGTTCTTC,CASSDRGLATNEQFF
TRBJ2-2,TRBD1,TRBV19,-,TGTGCCAGTGGCGACAGGGGTCGGAACACCGGGGAGCTGTTTTTT,CASGDRGRNTGELFF